One TCR beta chain is described in this entry. Its matching antigen is unknown. The sample belongs to a study of STAT5B mutations in CD4+ large granular lymphocyte leukemia. Study outcomes and limitations: Patient CD4-sorted repertoires looked more clonal than healthy CD4+ repertoires, even without putative leukemic clones.

Assay: immunoSEQ multiplex PCR; the TCRdb copy retains only in-frame clones and omits some. The sample yields 31,000 or so clones, approximately 74% seen once. The CDR3 sequence is 15 residues long. Trimming shortened V by 0 bases and J by 5 bases, and 11 bases separated the two germline ends. Germline V gene sequence: CDR1 ENHRY, CDR2 SYGVKD. The V and J genes are TRBV10-3 and TRBJ2-1; either TRBD1 or TRBD2 may fit D (5 bases each). The sequencing input was CD4+ T cells from blood buffy coats. The sequence was collected from a human donor in good health. Here the CDR3 DNA reads TGTGCCATCAGTGAGTCAGGGGAGTCACACAATGAGCAGTTCTTC. This codes for CAISESGESHNEQFF.